These 15 T cell receptor beta chains originate from one sample sequenced in a study of PD-L1 blockade in urothelial cancer. Time point described: pretreatment peripheral blood. The data were produced by immunoSEQ multiplex PCR, yet TCRdb's version contains in-frame clones alone and is incomplete. Altogether roughly 16,000 clones are present, roughly 90% being singletons, with the ten largest covering over 9.5%. This sample comprised PBMCs, obtained around atezolizumab (anti-PD-L1) treatment. These receptors were collected from a man aged 65 to 85 with urothelial cancer.

This sequence joins TRBV27 and TRBJ1-2, with D unresolved. The CDR3 sequence is 14 residues long. CDR1 is MNHEY, CDR2 SMNVEV, per germline (reference sequence). Trimming took off 5 bases at V and 3 bases at J, with 13 bases between the two ends. CDR3 residues: CASSPQRRDYGYTF. CDR3 bases: TGTGCCAGCAGTCCCCAGAGGCGAGACTATGGCTACACCTTC.

This rearrangement joins TRBV9 to TRBJ2-7; possible D gene TRBD1, 6 bases. CDR1 SGDLS and CDR2 YYNGEE come from the germline V gene. This CDR3 has 16 residues. Trimming stripped 0 bases from V and 6 bases from J, with 19 bases between. The DNA for the CDR3 is TGTGCCAGCAGCGTAGGAGCTGGGACACACGGTGCCGAGCAGTACTTC. It translates to CASSVGAGTHGAEQYF. Together with reference TRBV9 and TRBJ2-7, the CDR3 gives the full variable domain: DSGVTQTPKHLITATGQRVTLRCSPRSGDLSVYWYQQSLDQGLQFLIQYYNGEERAKGNILERFSAQQFPDLHSELNLSSLELGDSALYFCASSVGAGTHGAEQYFGPGTRLTVT.

This chain joins TRBV5-1 and TRBJ2-7, with D unclear. The V and J ends lost 1 base and 2 bases respectively, with 7 bases between them. Germline V gives CDR1 SGHRS, CDR2 YFSETQ. The CDR3 runs 13 residues. CDR3 sequence: CASSLSTPYEQYF. Here the CDR3 DNA reads TGCGCCAGCAGCTTGAGCACTCCCTACGAGCAGTACTTC.

The chain combines TRBV28 with TRBJ1-2; 7 bases align to TRBD1. This CDR3 comprises 14 residues. Germline values: CDR1 MDHEN, CDR2 SYDVKM. V lost 5 bases, J lost 1 base, and 4 bases stayed unmatched. CDR3 in amino acids: CASSTTGDNYGYTF. The CDR3 coding sequence is TGTGCCAGCAGTACAACAGGGGATAACTATGGCTACACCTTC.

This rearrangement joins TRBV6-6 to TRBJ2-6, with D possibly TRBD1 on 6 matching bases. V lost 7 bases and J 0 bases, leaving 13 bases between the germline ends. Germline CDR1 MNHNY, CDR2 SVGAGI (reference sequence). CDR3 length: 16 residues. In DNA form, the CDR3 reads TGTGCCAGCAACCTCTACAGGGTCTCTGGGGCCAACGTCCTGACTTTC. This codes for CASNLYRVSGANVLTF.

This rearrangement joins TRBV7-9 to TRBJ2-1, with 7 bases that match TRBD2. Germline values: CDR1 SEHNR, CDR2 FQNEAQ (reference sequence). V was pared by 1 base and J by 5 bases, with 5 bases of the junction left unmatched. The CDR3 has 15 residues. The CDR3 nucleotides are TGTGCCAGCAGCTTAGGGGGGGGAGGTAACAATGAGCAGTTCTTC. Its translation is CASSLGGGGNNEQFF.

The chain joins TRBV28 to TRBJ1-2; D not resolved. The V gene lost 8 bases and the J gene lost 5 bases, with 9 bases spanning the gap. This CDR3 has 11 residues. Germline values: CDR1 MDHEN, CDR2 SYDVKM. The CDR3: CASLAEYGYTF. CDR3 nucleotides: TGTGCCAGCTTAGCTGAGTATGGCTACACCTTC.

This chain links TRBV19 with TRBJ1-2; no reliable D call. The germline CDR1 and CDR2 sequences are LNHDA and SQIVND (reference sequence). Deletions cut 7 bases from V and 7 bases from J, with 19 bases between. This CDR3 comprises 14 residues. DNA of the CDR3: TGTGCCAGTATACCGACCGACGGAGGAGGTGGCTACACCTTC. Its translation: CASIPTDGGGGYTF.

The chain links TRBV28 to TRBJ1-5; D perhaps matches TRBD1 (5 bases). The germline CDR1 and CDR2 sequences are MDHEN and SYDVKM. The CDR3 is 20 amino acids. Between the trimmed V and J ends, which lost 3 bases and 0 bases, there was a span of 24 bases. The CDR3 is CASSFFYRSGASNSNQPQHF. Here the CDR3 DNA reads TGTGCCAGCAGTTTTTTTTATAGGTCTGGGGCGTCGAATAGCAATCAGCCCCAGCATTTT.

The V and J genes are TRBV7-8 and TRBJ2-5; the D gene is possibly TRBD1 (6 bases). Looked up from germline, CDR1 is SGHVS and CDR2 is FQNEAQ. Trimming stripped 5 bases from V and 1 base from J, with 8 bases between. This CDR3 contains 13 residues. The CDR3 loop reads CASSTTGQETQYF. CDR3 bases: TGTGCCAGCAGCACGACAGGCCAAGAGACCCAGTACTTC.

The V call is TRBV6-6, the J call TRBJ2-6; D is possibly TRBD2 (5 bases). In germline, CDR1 is MNHNY, CDR2 SVGAGI (reference sequence). V gave up 6 bases and J gave up 0 bases, with 9 bases separating them. The CDR3 contains 15 residues. The CDR3 reads CASRRTVSGANVLTF. In nucleotides, the CDR3 is TGTGCCAGCAGAAGGACTGTCTCTGGGGCCAACGTCCTGACTTTC.

The chain uses TRBV2 and TRBJ1-1, with D unresolved. V gave up 5 bases and J gave up 1 base, with 8 bases separating them. CDR1 SNHLY and CDR2 FYNNEI come from the germline V gene. This CDR3 is 13 amino acids long. CDR3 nucleotides: TGTGCCAGCAGTTATACAGAGAACACTGAAGCTTTCTTT. Protein sequence: CASSYTENTEAFF.

The V gene is TRBV5-1, the J gene TRBJ2-1, with TRBD2 matching 9 bases. The CDR3 runs to 14 residues. From germline, CDR1 is SGHRS and CDR2 YFSETQ. V lost 2 bases to trimming and J lost 8 bases; unmatched junction nucleotides: 5. DNA of the CDR3: TGCGCCAGCAGCTTAGCGGGGGGCGGCCATGAGCAGTTCTTC. Protein: CASSLAGGGHEQFF.

The rearrangement joins TRBV10-3 to TRBJ2-1; 10 positions match TRBD2. The CDR3 runs 14 residues. CDR1 is ENHRY, CDR2 SYGVKD, per germline. V trimming: 10 bases; J trimming: 3 bases; junction bases outside the gene matches: 6. The CDR3 here is CATGLAALYNEQFF. CDR3 sequence (DNA): TGTGCCACAGGACTAGCGGCCCTCTACAATGAGCAGTTCTTC.

The chain is built from TRBV4-1 and TRBJ2-7; TRBD1 is a possible D gene (6 bases). CDR3 length: 15 amino acids. With 1 base removed from V and 2 bases from J, the gap between germline ends came to 12 bases. Per the germline V gene, CDR1 is MGHRA and CDR2 is YSYEKL. The CDR3 loop reads CASSQVWTETYEQYF. Written as DNA, the CDR3 is TGCGCCAGCAGCCAAGTGTGGACAGAGACCTACGAGCAGTACTTC.